One sample yielded the 5 T cell receptor beta chains listed below, sequenced in a study of T-cell memory formation after mild COVID-19. TCRdb reanalysed the 5' RACE reads using MiXCR and keeps one entry per CDR3 protein. This sample has just under 550,000 distinct CDR3 sequences, with roughly 20% found just once. Sequenced: PBMCs or a T cell subset sorted from them (not recorded which). The receptors stem from an adult woman who had mild COVID-19 (a few samples of this study predate the infection). Cell type and time point are not known.

There are a few counts of this clonotype. V gene TRBV20-1 combines with J gene TRBJ2-7; D might be TRBD1 or TRBD2, each matching 5 bases. V gave up 6 bases and J gave up 7 bases, with 19 bases separating them. Germline V gives CDR1 DFQATT, CDR2 SNEGSKA (reference sequence). The CDR3 totals 13 residues. CDR3 residues: CSATGQAAGEQYF. The CDR3 bases are TGCAGTGCGACGGGGCAAGCCGCAGGTGAGCAGTACTTC.

This clonotype occurred a few times. The genes are TRBV27 and TRBJ2-7; no clear D. The V end lost 5 bases, the J end lost 0 bases, and 14 bases lay between the germline ends. Germline V gene data show CDR1 as MNHEY and CDR2 as SMNVEV (reference sequence). The CDR3 has 15 residues. In DNA, the CDR3 is TGTGCCAGCAGTCCCGTGGGCCACAACTCCTACGAGCAGTACTTC. Its protein product is CASSPVGHNSYEQYF.

V is TRBV7-9 and J is TRBJ1-5; D remains ambiguous. CDR1 is SEHNR and CDR2 is FQNEAQ in the germline V gene (reference sequence). The V end lost 5 bases, the J end lost 4 bases, and 9 bases lay between the germline ends. The CDR3 has 13 residues. The CDR3 loop is CASSNRGNQPQHF. As DNA, the CDR3 is TGTGCCAGCAGCAACCGGGGTAATCAGCCCCAGCATTTT.

The table lists this clonotype with a few counts. The rearrangement joins TRBV3-2 to TRBJ1-2; the D segment call TRBD1 is taken from the table without a DNA check. TRBV3-2 has pseudogene status. The CDR3 covers 16 residues. This CDR3 is CASPGNYTTVRYGYTF. The CDR3 nucleotides are TGTGCCAGCCCGGGGAACTACACGACGGTCCGGTATGGCTACACCTTC.

The genes are TRBV6-2 or TRBV6-3 and TRBJ2-1, with 12 bases that match TRBD2. This CDR3 comprises 16 residues. The V gene end was trimmed by 5 bases and the J gene end by 8 bases; junction bases not matched to a gene: 10. Germline loops: CDR1 MNHEY, CDR2 SVGEGT. The DNA of the CDR3 is TGTGCCAGCAGTCCGACTAGCGGGGGTATGGCAGATGAGCAGTTCTTC. The encoded protein is CASSPTSGGMADEQFF.